This T cell receptor beta chain emerged from a study of shared clonotypes between healthy human individuals. Clones were sequenced by immunoSEQ multiplex PCR, and TCRdb holds only the in-frame ones, with some missing. The sample has roughly 660,000 clones; roughly 88% are singletons. CD8 memory was a combination that joined CD45RO+ cells with CCR7-negative CD45RA+ TemRA cells. CDR1 and CDR2 from the germline V gene are SGDLS and YYNGEE. The V gene lost 0 bases and the J gene lost 6 bases, with 10 bases spanning the gap. The CDR3 totals 14 residues. Study findings and constraints: Around 5% of naive CD4 clonotypes were shared across a few donors. In general, naive subsets displayed greater estimated richness than memory subsets did. Researchers sampled blood only, noting tissue repertoires likely differ.

Remarks on this clone: Its specificity is not known.

The TCR originated in a man aged 18 to 29 in good health. Some clones in this sample may be carry-over from other donors' samples. The chain uses TRBV9 and TRBJ2-1, with D unclear. Sequenced: memory CD8+ T cells from PBMCs. Subset here: CD45RO+ cells pooled with CCR7-negative TemRA cells. CDR3 sequence reads: CASSVEWRSNEQFF. The DNA for the CDR3 is TGTGCCAGCAGCGTAGAGTGGAGATCCAATGAGCAGTTCTTC.